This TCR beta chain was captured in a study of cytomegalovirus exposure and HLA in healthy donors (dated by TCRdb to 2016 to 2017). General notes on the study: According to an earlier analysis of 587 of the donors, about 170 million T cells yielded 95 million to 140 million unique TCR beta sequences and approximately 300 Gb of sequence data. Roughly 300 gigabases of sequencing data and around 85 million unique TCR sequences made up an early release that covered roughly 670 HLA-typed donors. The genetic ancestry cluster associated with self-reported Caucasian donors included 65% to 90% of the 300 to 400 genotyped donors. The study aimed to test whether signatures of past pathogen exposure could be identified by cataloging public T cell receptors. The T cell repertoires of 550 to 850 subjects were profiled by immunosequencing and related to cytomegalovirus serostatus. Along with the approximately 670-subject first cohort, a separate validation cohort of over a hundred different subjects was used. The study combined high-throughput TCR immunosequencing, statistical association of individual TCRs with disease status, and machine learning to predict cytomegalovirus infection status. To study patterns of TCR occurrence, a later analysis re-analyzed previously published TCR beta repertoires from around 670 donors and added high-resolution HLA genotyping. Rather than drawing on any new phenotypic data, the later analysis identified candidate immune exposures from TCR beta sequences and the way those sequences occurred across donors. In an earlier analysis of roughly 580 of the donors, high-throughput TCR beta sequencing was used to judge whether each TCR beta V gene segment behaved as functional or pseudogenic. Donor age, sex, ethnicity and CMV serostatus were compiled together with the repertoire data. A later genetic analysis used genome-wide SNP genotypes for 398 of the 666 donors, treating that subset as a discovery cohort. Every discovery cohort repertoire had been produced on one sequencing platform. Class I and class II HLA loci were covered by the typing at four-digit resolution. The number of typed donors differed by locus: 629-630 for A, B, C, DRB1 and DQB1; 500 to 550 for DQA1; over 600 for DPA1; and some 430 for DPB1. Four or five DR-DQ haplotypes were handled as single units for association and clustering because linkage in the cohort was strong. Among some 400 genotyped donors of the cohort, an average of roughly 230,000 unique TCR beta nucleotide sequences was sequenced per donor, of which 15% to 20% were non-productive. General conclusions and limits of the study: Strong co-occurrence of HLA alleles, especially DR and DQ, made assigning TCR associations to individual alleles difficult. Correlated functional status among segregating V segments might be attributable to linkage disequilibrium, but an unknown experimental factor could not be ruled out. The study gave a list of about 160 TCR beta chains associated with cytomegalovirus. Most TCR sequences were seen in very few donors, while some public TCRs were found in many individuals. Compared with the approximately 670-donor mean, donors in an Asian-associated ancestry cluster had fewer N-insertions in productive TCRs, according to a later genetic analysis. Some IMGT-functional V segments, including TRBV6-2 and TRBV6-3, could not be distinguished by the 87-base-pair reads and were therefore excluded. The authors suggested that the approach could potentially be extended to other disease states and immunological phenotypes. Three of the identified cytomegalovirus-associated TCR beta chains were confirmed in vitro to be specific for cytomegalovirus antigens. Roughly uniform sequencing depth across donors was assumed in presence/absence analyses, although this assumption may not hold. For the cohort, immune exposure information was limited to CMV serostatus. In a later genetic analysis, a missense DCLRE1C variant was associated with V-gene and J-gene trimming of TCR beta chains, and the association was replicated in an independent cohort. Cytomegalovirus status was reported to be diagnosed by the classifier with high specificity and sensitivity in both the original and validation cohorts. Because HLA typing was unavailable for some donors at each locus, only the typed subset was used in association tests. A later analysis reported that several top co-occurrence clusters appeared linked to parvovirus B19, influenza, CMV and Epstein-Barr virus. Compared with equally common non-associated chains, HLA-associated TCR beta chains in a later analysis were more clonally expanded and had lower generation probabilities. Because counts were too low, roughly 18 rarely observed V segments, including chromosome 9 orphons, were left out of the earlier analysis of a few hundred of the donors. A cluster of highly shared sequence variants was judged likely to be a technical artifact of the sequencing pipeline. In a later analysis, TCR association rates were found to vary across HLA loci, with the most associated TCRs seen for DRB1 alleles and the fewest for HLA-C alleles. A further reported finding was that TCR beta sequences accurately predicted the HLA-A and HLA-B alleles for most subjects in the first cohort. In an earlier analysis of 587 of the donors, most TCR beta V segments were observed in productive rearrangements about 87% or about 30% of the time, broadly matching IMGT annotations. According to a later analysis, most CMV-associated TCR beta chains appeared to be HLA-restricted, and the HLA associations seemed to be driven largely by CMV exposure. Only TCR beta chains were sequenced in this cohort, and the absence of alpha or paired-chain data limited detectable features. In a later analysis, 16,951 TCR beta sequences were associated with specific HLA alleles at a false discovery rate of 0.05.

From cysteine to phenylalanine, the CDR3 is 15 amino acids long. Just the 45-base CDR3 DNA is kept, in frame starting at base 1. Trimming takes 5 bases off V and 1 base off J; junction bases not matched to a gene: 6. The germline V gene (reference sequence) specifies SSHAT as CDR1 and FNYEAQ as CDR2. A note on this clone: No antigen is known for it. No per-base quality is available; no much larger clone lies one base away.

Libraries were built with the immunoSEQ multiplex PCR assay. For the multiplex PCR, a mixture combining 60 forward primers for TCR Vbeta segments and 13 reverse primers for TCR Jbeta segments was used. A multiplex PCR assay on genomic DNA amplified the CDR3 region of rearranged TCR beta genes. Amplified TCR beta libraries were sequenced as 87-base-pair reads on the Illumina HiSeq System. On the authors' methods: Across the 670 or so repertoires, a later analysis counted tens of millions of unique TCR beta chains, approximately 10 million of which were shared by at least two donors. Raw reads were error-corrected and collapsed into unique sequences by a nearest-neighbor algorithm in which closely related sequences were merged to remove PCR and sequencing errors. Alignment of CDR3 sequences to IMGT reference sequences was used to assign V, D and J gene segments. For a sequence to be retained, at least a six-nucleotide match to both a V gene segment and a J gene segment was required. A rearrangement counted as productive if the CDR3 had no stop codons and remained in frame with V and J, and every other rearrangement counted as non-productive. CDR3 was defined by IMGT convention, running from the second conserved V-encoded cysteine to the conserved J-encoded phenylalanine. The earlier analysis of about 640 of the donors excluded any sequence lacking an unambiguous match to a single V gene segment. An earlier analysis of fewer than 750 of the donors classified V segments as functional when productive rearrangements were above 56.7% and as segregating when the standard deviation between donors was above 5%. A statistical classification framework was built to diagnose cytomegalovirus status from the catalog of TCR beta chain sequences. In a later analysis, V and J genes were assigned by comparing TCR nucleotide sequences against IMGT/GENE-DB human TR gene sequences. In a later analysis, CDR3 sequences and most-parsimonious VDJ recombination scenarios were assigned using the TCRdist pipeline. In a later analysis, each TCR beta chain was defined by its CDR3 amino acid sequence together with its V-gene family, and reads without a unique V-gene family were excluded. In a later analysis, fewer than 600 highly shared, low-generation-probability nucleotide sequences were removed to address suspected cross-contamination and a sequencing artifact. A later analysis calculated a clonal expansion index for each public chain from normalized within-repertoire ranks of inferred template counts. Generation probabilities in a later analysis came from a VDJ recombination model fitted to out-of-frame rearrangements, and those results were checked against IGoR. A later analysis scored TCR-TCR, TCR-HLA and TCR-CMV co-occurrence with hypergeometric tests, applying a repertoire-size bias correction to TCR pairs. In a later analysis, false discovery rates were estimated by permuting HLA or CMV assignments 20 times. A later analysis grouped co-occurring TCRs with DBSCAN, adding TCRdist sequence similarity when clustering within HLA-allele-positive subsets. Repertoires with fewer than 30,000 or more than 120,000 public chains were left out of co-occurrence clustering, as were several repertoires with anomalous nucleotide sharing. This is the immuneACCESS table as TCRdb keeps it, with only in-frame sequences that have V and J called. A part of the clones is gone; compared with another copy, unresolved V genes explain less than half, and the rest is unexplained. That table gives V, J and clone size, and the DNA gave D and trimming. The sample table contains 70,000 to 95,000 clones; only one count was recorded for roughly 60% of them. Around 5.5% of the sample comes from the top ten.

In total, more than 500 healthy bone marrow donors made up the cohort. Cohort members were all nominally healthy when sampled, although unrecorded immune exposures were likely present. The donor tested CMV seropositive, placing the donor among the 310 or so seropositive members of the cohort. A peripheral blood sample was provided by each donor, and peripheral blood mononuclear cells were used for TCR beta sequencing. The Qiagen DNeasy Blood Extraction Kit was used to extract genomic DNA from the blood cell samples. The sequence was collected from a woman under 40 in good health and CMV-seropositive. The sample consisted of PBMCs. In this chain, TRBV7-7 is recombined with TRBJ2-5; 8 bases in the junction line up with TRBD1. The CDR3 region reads CASSPGTGGQETQYF. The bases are TGTGCCAGCAGCCCGGGTACAGGGGGCCAAGAGACCCAGTACTTC.